This TCR beta chain appears in the sequencing data of a study of blood T cell repertoires in COVID-19. The V gene's germline CDR1 is SGHVS and CDR2 FQNEAQ. This CDR3 region has 14 residues. V was pared by 1 base and J by 5 bases, with 11 bases between. Per the study methods: How many nucleated cells were present was estimated from reference gene primer amplification. Using immunoSEQ multiplex PCR, the repertoire was profiled, and TCRdb retains in-frame clones only, with some absent. The V and J calls and clone size are taken from that table; D and trimming were inferred from the DNA. The data show 35,000 to 45,000 clones, roughly 88% seen once.

The sample was peripheral blood. The TCR comes from a human donor in a cohort sampled during active COVID-19. V usage is TRBV7-8 and J usage is TRBJ2-5; D might be TRBD1 (5 bases). The CDR3 DNA follows: TGTGCCAGCAGCTTAGAGGCAGGGATGGAGACCCAGTACTTC. Protein product: CASSLEAGMETQYF. The variable domain in full, completed from reference TRBV7-8 and TRBJ2-5, reads GAGVSQSPRYKVAKRGQDVALRCDPISGHVSLFWYQQALGQGPEFLTYFQNEAQLDKSGLPSDRFFAERPEGSVSTLKIQRTQQEDSAVYLCASSLEAGMETQYFGPGTRLLVL.